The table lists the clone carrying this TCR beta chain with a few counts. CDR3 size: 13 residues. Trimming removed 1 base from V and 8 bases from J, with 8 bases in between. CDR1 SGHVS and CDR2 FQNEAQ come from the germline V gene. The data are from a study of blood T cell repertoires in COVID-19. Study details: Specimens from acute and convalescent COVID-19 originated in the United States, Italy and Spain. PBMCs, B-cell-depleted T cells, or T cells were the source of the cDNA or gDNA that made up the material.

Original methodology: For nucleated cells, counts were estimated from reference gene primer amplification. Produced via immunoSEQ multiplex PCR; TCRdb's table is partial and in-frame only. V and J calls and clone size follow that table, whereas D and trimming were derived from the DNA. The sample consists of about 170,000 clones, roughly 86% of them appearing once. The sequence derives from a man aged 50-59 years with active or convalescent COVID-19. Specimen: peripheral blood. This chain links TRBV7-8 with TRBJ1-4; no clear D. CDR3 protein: CASSLGAVEKLFF. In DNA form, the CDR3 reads TGTGCCAGCAGCTTAGGTGCAGTGGAAAAACTGTTTTTT.